Below, 20 T cell receptor beta chains from the same sample are listed, as sequenced in a study of blood T cell repertoires in COVID-19. Libraries were prepared by immunoSEQ multiplex PCR; TCRdb keeps only in-frame clonotypes and omits some of them. The sample contains a few hundred thousand clones, around 85% of which appear only once. What was sequenced was PBMCs or T cells enriched from blood (not recorded which). The receptors here all came from a woman aged 55-69 years who had recovered from COVID-19.

The chain couples TRBV7-9 to TRBJ2-2, with 8 bases matching TRBD1. The trim removed 3 bases at V and 6 bases at J, leaving 6 bases unmatched. The CDR3 loop spans 15 amino acids. The germline gives CDR1 SEHNR, CDR2 FQNEAQ (reference sequence). CDR3 nucleotides: TGTGCCAGCAGCTTCTTACAGGGGGGTTCCGGGGAGCTGTTTTTT. It codes for CASSFLQGGSGELFF.

The gene calls are TRBV19 and TRBJ2-2; a possible D gene is TRBD2 (6 bases). The CDR3 runs to 15 residues. V lost 3 bases and J 5 bases, leaving 13 bases between the germline ends. The germline CDR1 and CDR2 sequences are LNHDA and SQIVND (reference sequence). The CDR3 is CASSISGGITGELFF. The CDR3, as DNA: TGTGCCAGTAGTATCAGTGGGGGGATAACCGGGGAGCTGTTTTTT.

The J gene is TRBJ1-2, the V gene TRBV19, with D uncertain. This CDR3 comprises 14 residues. Germline CDR1 reads LNHDA; CDR2 reads SQIVND (reference sequence). Deletions cut 5 bases from V and 7 bases from J, with 17 bases between. CDR3 sequence (DNA): TGTGCCAGTAGTGCCTCGACACAACCTGGTGGCTACACCTTC. Protein sequence: CASSASTQPGGYTF. The variable domain in full, completed from reference TRBV19 and TRBJ1-2, reads DGGITQSPKYLFRKEGQNVTLSCEQNLNHDAMYWYRQDPGQGLRLIYYSQIVNDFQKGDIAEGYSVSREKKESFPLTVTSAQKNPTAFYLCASSASTQPGGYTFGSGTRLTVV.

The chain couples TRBV20-1 to TRBJ2-5; D remains ambiguous. The V end lost 2 bases, the J end lost 4 bases, and 5 bases lay between the germline ends. The CDR3 consists of 11 residues. Germline V gene sequence: CDR1 DFQATT, CDR2 SNEGSKA (reference sequence). The CDR3 spells CSARSGETQYF. The CDR3 DNA sequence: TGCAGTGCTAGATCAGGAGAGACCCAGTACTTC.

The V call is TRBV5-4, the J call TRBJ2-3; perhaps TRBD2 as D (5 bases). This CDR3 spans 15 amino acids. Per germline, CDR1 SGHNT and CDR2 YYREEE (reference sequence). V was clipped by 2 bases and J by 1 base, with 11 bases between them. Written as DNA, the CDR3 is TGTGCCAGCAGCTTACCCCTCGGGGGCACAGATACGCAGTATTTT. Amino acids: CASSLPLGGTDTQYF.

In the case of this clone: Other DNA sequences in this sample translate to the same CDR3. V gene TRBV4-1 combines with J gene TRBJ1-5; D unclear. The CDR3 has 14 amino acids. Trimming removed 0 bases from V and 4 bases from J, with 7 bases in between. Germline V CDR1 and CDR2: MGHRA, YSYEKL. This CDR3 is CASSQDPGNQPQHF. CDR3 nucleotides: TGCGCCAGCAGCCAAGATCCGGGGAATCAGCCCCAGCATTTT.

The V call is TRBV12-5, the J call TRBJ1-2, with 9 bases that match TRBD1. Germline V gives CDR1 LGHNT, CDR2 FRNRAP. The CDR3 runs to 16 residues. Trimming cost V 6 bases and J 6 bases; bases outside gene matches: 14. CDR3 residues: CASGSRYRGPDDGYTF. CDR3 in DNA: TGTGCTAGTGGGTCAAGATACAGGGGGCCAGATGATGGCTACACCTTC.

J is TRBJ1-6 and V is TRBV6-1; TRBD1 matches at 7 bases. The CDR3 runs to 14 residues. Looked up from germline, CDR1 is MNHNS and CDR2 is SASEGT. The V gene end was trimmed by 2 bases and the J gene end by 9 bases; junction bases not matched to a gene: 4. CDR3 nucleotide sequence: TGTGCCAGCAGTGAAAGGGGGCTCAGTTCACCCCTCCACTTT. It translates to CASSERGLSSPLHF.

This chain joins TRBV2 and TRBJ2-1, with D unresolved. With 0 bases removed from V and 7 bases from J, the gap between germline ends came to 7 bases. Germline V gene data show CDR1 as SNHLY and CDR2 as FYNNEI. This CDR3 comprises 13 residues. The chain's CDR3 is CASSEARRNEQFF. The CDR3 nucleotides read TGTGCCAGCAGTGAAGCCCGTAGAAATGAGCAGTTCTTC.

The chain joins TRBV30 to TRBJ2-3; D is ambiguous. Germline V gene sequence: CDR1 GTSNPN, CDR2 SVGIG (reference sequence). The CDR3 has 15 residues. Trimming left V 2 bases short and J 4 bases short, with 16 bases between. The CDR3 sequence is CAWSPALLGPDTQYF. CDR3 in DNA: TGTGCCTGGAGTCCGGCCCTTCTTGGGCCAGATACGCAGTATTTT.

The chain has TRBV3-1 (or the pseudogene TRBV3-2) and TRBJ1-1; TRBD1 agrees at 7 bases. Germline V gene sequence: CDR1 LGHDT, CDR2 YNNKEL (reference sequence). The CDR3 has 16 amino acids. Unmatched junction bases numbered 10, after V lost 1 base and J lost 5 bases. CDR3 coding DNA: TGTGCCAGCAGCCAAGCCGGGACAGACTTAGGGACTGAAGCTTTCTTT. The encoded protein is CASSQAGTDLGTEAFF.

The rearrangement joins TRBV6-2 or TRBV6-3 to TRBJ1-2; a weak D match, TRBD1 (6 bases). This CDR3 has 13 residues. Germline CDR1 reads MNHEY; CDR2 reads SVGEGT. V was cut by 5 bases and J by 6 bases, with 13 bases left in between. The CDR3 reads CASSRGGVNGYTF. Written as DNA, the CDR3 is TGTGCCAGCAGTCGTGGGGGCGTTAATGGCTACACCTTC.

The chain links TRBV18 to TRBJ1-1; the D gene is possibly TRBD1 (6 bases). Trimming stripped 2 bases from V and 6 bases from J, with 16 bases between. Germline-derived CDR1 and CDR2 are KGHSH and LQKENI. The CDR3 totals 15 residues. The CDR3 sequence is CASSPGQMMGAEAFF. The CDR3 region has the DNA TGTGCCAGCTCACCAGGACAGATGATGGGCGCTGAAGCTTTCTTT.

This chain joins TRBV28 and TRBJ2-2, with 12 bases lining up with TRBD2. Per the germline V gene, CDR1 is MDHEN and CDR2 is SYDVKM. Losses at the gene ends were 7 bases for V and 6 bases for J; bases not matched to a gene: 0. The CDR3 is 13 residues long. CDR3 nucleotides: TGTGCCAGCACTAGCGGGGGGGCCGGGGAGCTGTTTTTT. It translates to CASTSGGAGELFF.

The V gene is TRBV6-5, the J gene TRBJ1-1; D ambiguous. Looked up from germline, CDR1 is MNHEY and CDR2 is SVGAGI. The CDR3 extends over 13 amino acids. The V end lost 9 bases, the J end lost 2 bases, and 13 bases lay between the germline ends. CDR3 bases: TGTGCCAGTAATCAACAGTCAAACACTGAAGCTTTCTTT. Amino acids: CASNQQSNTEAFF.

The rearrangement joins TRBV14 to TRBJ1-6, with 9 nucleotides matching TRBD1. Trimming took 4 bases from V and 7 from J; bases not matched to a gene: 2. From germline, CDR1 is SGHDN and CDR2 FVKESK. The CDR3 totals 14 residues. Written as DNA, the CDR3 is TGTGCCAGCAGCCTGACAGGGGGGAATTCACCCCTCCACTTT. Translation gives CASSLTGGNSPLHF.

Notes on this clone: At the DNA level, this CDR3 is encoded by other sequences in the same sample as well. V usage is TRBV4-2 and J usage is TRBJ2-3; 11 positions match TRBD2. Trimming took 3 bases from V and 4 from J; bases not matched to a gene: 3. CDR1 is LGHNA, CDR2 YNFKEQ, per germline. This CDR3 has 15 residues. Here the CDR3 DNA reads TGTGCCAGCAGCCATAGCGGGGGGGCCGCAGATACGCAGTATTTT. Protein sequence: CASSHSGGAADTQYF.

The V gene is TRBV11-2, the J gene TRBJ1-1, with unresolved D. Germline-derived CDR1 and CDR2 are SGHAT and FQNNGV. V lost 3 bases and J 4 bases, leaving 9 bases between the germline ends. This CDR3 comprises 13 residues. The CDR3 is CASSFGPPTEAFF. For the CDR3, the DNA is TGTGCCAGCAGCTTCGGTCCCCCCACTGAAGCTTTCTTT.

This CDR3 is CASRATGRDGYTF. CDR3 nucleotide sequence: TGTGCCAGCAGGGCCACAGGGAGGGATGGCTACACCTTC. The chain combines TRBV28 with TRBJ1-2; possible D gene TRBD1, 6 bases. V was trimmed by 6 bases and J by 6 bases, leaving 14 bases between them. CDR1 and CDR2 (germline): MDHEN, SYDVKM. The CDR3 has 13 amino acids.

This chain uses TRBV10-3 with TRBJ2-5, with 7 bases that match TRBD1. Per the germline V gene, CDR1 is ENHRY and CDR2 is SYGVKD. The CDR3 runs 14 residues. J was trimmed by 3 bases and V by 4 bases; bases with no gene match: 5. As DNA, the CDR3 is TGTGCCATCAGTGGACAGGGAAACGAAGAGACCCAGTACTTC. Amino acids: CAISGQGNEETQYF.